The rows below give T cell receptor beta chains drawn from one sample of a study of neurological immune-mediated disorders. From the 5' RACE reads, TCRdb called clonotypes with MiXCR, one entry per CDR3 protein. The sample contains approximately 36,000 distinct CDR3 sequences, 14% of which appear only once. Sample: PBMCs. These receptors came from a woman aged 50 to 60 with HTLV-1-associated myelopathy (HAM/TSP). The CDR3 runs from the conserved cysteine through the conserved F or W. Each record gives: clone size, V gene, D gene, J gene, CDR3 DNA, CDR3 protein. The D gene is left open where the match is weak. For some rows the clone size is stated as once, few or many, or as a class when expanded; others skip it.

many	TRBV5-4	TRBD1	TRBJ1-2	TGTGCCAGCAGCTCTGCTGGGACAGCCTCTAACTATGGCTACACCTTC	CASSSAGTASNYGYTF
many	TRBV6-2/TRBV6-3	.	TRBJ2-7	TGTGCCAGCAGTTTCTCCTACGAGCAGTACTTC	CASSFSYEQYF
many	TRBV2	TRBD2	TRBJ2-1	TGTGCCAGCAGTGAAAGGCGGGGGGCTGTCTATGAGCAGTTCTTC	CASSERRGAVYEQFF
many	TRBV20-1	TRBD1	TRBJ1-2	TGCAGTGCTGGGACAGGGCAGCTTTATGGCTACACCTTC	CSAGTGQLYGYTF
many	TRBV5-6	.	TRBJ2-2	TGTGCCAGCAGCTATCCCGGTCAACTCAAGGGCACCGGGGAGCTGTTTTTT	CASSYPGQLKGTGELFF
many	TRBV6-2/TRBV6-3	.	TRBJ1-5	TGTGCCAGCAGTTCGTCCCTTTTTAATCAGCCCCAGCATTTT	CASSSSLFNQPQHF
many	TRBV7-9	.	TRBJ1-4	TGTGCCAGCAGCTTACAGGTCTTGGGGGCTAATGAAAAACTGTTTTTT	CASSLQVLGANEKLFF
many	TRBV20-1	.	TRBJ1-5	TGCAGTGCTACCAGGGGCAATCAGCCCCAGCATTTT	CSATRGNQPQHF
many	TRBV5-1	.	TRBJ1-1	TGCGCCAGCAGCTTGGGGGGGGGCACCTTCCACACTGAAGCTTTCTTT	CASSLGGGTFHTEAFF
.	TRBV5-1	.	TRBJ2-5	TGCGCCAGCAGCTTGGACGCCGAAGAGACCCAGTACTTC	CASSLDAEETQYF
many	TRBV10-3	.	TRBJ2-7	TGTGCCATCAGTGAGTACCACGACAATTCCTACGAGCAGTACTTC	CAISEYHDNSYEQYF
many	TRBV9	TRBD2	TRBJ2-2	TGTGCCAGCAGCGCGGGACTAGCGGTCTCCACCGGGGAGCTGTTTTTT	CASSAGLAVSTGELFF
many	TRBV7-2	.	TRBJ1-2	TGTGCCAGCAGCTTAGGACTCCTTAACTATGGCTACACCTTC	CASSLGLLNYGYTF
.	TRBV5-1	TRBD1	TRBJ2-3	TGCGCCAGCAGCTCAGAACAGGGGATCGGCACAGATACGCAGTATTTT	CASSSEQGIGTDTQYF
.	TRBV29-1	.	TRBJ2-3	TGCAGCGTTTACTCGGTAGGGGTCGGGACAGATACGCAGTATTTT	CSVYSVGVGTDTQYF
many	TRBV20-1	TRBD1	TRBJ1-1	TGCAGTGCCCGGACAGGGCGGTGGACTGAAGCTTTCTTT	CSARTGRWTEAFF
many	TRBV3-1	.	TRBJ1-1	TGTGCCAGCAGCCAAGGTTCAGGGTTGAACACTGAAGCTTTCTTT	CASSQGSGLNTEAFF
many	TRBV7-8	.	TRBJ2-3	TGTGCCAGCAGCTCTGGGGCGGCAGATACGCAGTATTTT	CASSSGAADTQYF
many	TRBV5-6	.	TRBJ1-3	TGTGCCAGCAGCCACACACTGACCGGGTCTGGAAACACCATATATTTT	CASSHTLTGSGNTIYF
.	TRBV7-2	.	TRBJ2-3	TGTGCCAGCAGCTTATTTGGGGGCACAGATACGCAGTATTTT	CASSLFGGTDTQYF
.	TRBV20-1	TRBD1	TRBJ1-1	TGCAGTGCTAGAGATCATCCAGGGGGTTGGGGCACTGAAGCTTTCTTT	CSARDHPGGWGTEAFF
few	TRBV28	.	TRBJ1-2	TGTGCCAGCAGTTTAGGGGGTGGAGGCTACACCTTC	CASSLGGGGYTF
many	TRBV20-1	TRBD1	TRBJ2-5	TGCAGTGCTCTACTGACAGGGGGCATAGAGACCCAGTACTTC	CSALLTGGIETQYF
many	TRBV12-3/TRBV12-4	.	TRBJ1-1	TGTGCCAGCAAACCACAGGGCGAGGCTGAAGCTTTCTTT	CASKPQGEAEAFF
many	TRBV5-1	TRBD2	TRBJ2-5	TGCGCCAGCAGCTCGCAGCCGGGACTAGAGGTCGAGACCCAGTACTTC	CASSSQPGLEVETQYF
many	TRBV7-9	.	TRBJ1-1	TGTGCCAGCAGCTTAAAGGGCTTGACTGAAGCTTTCTTT	CASSLKGLTEAFF
many	TRBV12-3/TRBV12-4	.	TRBJ2-5	TGTGCCAGCAGTTTGGGGATGGAGACCCAGTACTTC	CASSLGMETQYF
many	TRBV19	TRBD2	TRBJ2-5	TGTGCCAGTAGTATATTAGCGGGGGCACAAGAGACCCAGTACTTC	CASSILAGAQETQYF
many	TRBV7-9	.	TRBJ1-3	TGTGCCAGCAGCCCCCGTGGAACAGCCGGAAACACCATATATTTT	CASSPRGTAGNTIYF
many	TRBV10-3	.	TRBJ1-2	TGTGCCATCAGTGAGGGCAGGCAGACTAACTATGGCTACACCTTC	CAISEGRQTNYGYTF
many	TRBV18	TRBD1	TRBJ1-5	TGTGCCAGCTCAAGTACAGGGGGCGCAGATCAGCCCCAGCATTTT	CASSSTGGADQPQHF
many	TRBV9	.	TRBJ1-1	TGTGCCAGCAGCGTCGCAGGGCTGGCTGAAGCTTTCTTT	CASSVAGLAEAFF
many	TRBV5-1	.	TRBJ2-3	TGCGCCAGCAGCTTGGACGGGCTAGACACAGATACGCAGTATTTT	CASSLDGLDTDTQYF
.	TRBV5-1	.	TRBJ2-2	TGCGCCAGCAGCTTTATTGCCGGGGAGCTGTTTTTT	CASSFIAGELFF
.	TRBV3-1	.	TRBJ1-5	TGTGCCAGCAGCCAGCAGGGATGGAGGCATCAGCCCCAGCATTTT	CASSQQGWRHQPQHF
many	TRBV5-1	TRBD2	TRBJ2-7	TGCGCCAGCAGCCCTGCGTCTGTGCGGGGGGCTTACGAGCAGTACTTC	CASSPASVRGAYEQYF
many	TRBV11-2	.	TRBJ1-6	TGTGCCAGCAGCTGGTCACAGGATTCACCCCTCCACTTT	CASSWSQDSPLHF
many	TRBV7-2	TRBD2	TRBJ2-5	TGTGCCAGCAGCTCGGGACTAGCCGGGGAGACCCAGTACTTC	CASSSGLAGETQYF
once	TRBV10-3	.	TRBJ1-5	TGTGCCATCAGCGGTCTCGGTCATAGCAATCAGCCCCAGCATTTT	CAISGLGHSNQPQHF
many	TRBV18	.	TRBJ1-1	TGTGCCAGCTCACCTTCCGAGCAGTCGGAGACTGAAGCTTTCTTT	CASSPSEQSETEAFF